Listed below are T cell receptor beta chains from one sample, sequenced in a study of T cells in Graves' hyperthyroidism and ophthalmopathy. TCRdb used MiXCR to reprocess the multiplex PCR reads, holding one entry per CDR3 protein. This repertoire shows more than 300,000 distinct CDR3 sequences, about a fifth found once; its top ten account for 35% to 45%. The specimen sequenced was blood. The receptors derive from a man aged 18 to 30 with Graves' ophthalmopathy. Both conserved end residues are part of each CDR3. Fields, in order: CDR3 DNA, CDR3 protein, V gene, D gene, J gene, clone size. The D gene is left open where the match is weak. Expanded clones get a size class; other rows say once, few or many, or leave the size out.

TGTGCCAGCTCCCCGGGACCAAATTCTCCGAATCAGCATTTT | CASSPGPNSPNQHF | TRBV18 | NA | TRBJ1-5 | many
TGTGCCGGCAGCTTAGCATTTACTGGGAGCTCCTACGAGCAGTACTTC | CAGSLAFTGSSYEQYF | TRBV7-8 | NA | TRBJ2-7 | NA
TGTGCCAGCAGTTTTGAATTTGGCAGTGAAGCTTTCTTT | CASSFEFGSEAFF | TRBV28 | NA | TRBJ1-1 | many
TGTGCCAGCAGAGACCGATCCACAGGTAGCCGGGATACGCAGTATTTT | CASRDRSTGSRDTQYF | TRBV6-1 | NA | TRBJ2-3 | NA
TGTGCCGCTAAACCGGGACCGGCCCGTTGGCAGCCCCAGCATTTT | CAAKPGPARWQPQHF | TRBV6-1 | NA | TRBJ1-5 | few
TGCGCCAGCAGCTTGGTCGTGACAGGGGCGCAACCAAACTATGGCTACACCTTC | CASSLVVTGAQPNYGYTF | TRBV5-1 | TRBD1 | TRBJ1-2 | many
TGTGCCAGCAGTGCAGGACAGGGCAATTCACCCCTCCACTTT | CASSAGQGNSPLHF | TRBV6-4 | TRBD1 | TRBJ1-6 | many
TGCAGTGCTAGAGAGACCGGGTATTGGGACAATCAGCCCCAGCATTTT | CSARETGYWDNQPQHF | TRBV20-1 | NA | TRBJ1-5 | few
TGTGCCAGCAGCCAACAAAGGGGGGAGACCCAGTACTTC | CASSQQRGETQYF | TRBV3-1 | NA | TRBJ2-5 | many
TGTGCCAGCAGCCAAAGGCTCGGTCGCACCCCTGAAGCTTTCTTT | CASSQRLGRTPEAFF | TRBV14 | NA | TRBJ1-1 | NA
TGTGCCAGCAGTGAGTCGGGCAGGGAAGTGGAGACCCAGTACTTC | CASSESGREVETQYF | TRBV2 | NA | TRBJ2-5 | NA
TGTGCCAGCAGCTTGAGGGGGACAGGGAATCAGCCCCAGCATTTT | CASSLRGTGNQPQHF | TRBV5-6 | TRBD1 | TRBJ1-5 | NA
TGTGCCAGCAGTTTTCGACAGGGCAAAGAAAAACTGTTTTTT | CASSFRQGKEKLFF | TRBV6-2/TRBV6-3 | TRBD1 | TRBJ1-4 | few
TGTGCCAGCAGCTCGGGACTACAAGAGACCCAGTACTTC | CASSSGLQETQYF | TRBV11-2 | TRBD2 | TRBJ2-5 | many
TGTGCCAGCAGTGTCGGGACAGGGGCTAGTGAGCAGTTCTTC | CASSVGTGASEQFF | TRBV6-1 | TRBD1 | TRBJ2-1 | many
TGTGCCAGCAGCCAAGCTATCACACTGGATACGCAGTATTTT | CASSQAITLDTQYF | TRBV3-1 | NA | TRBJ2-3 | many
TGTGCCAGCAGCTTAGTTACCGGGAAAAACTCTGGAAACACCATATATTTT | CASSLVTGKNSGNTIYF | TRBV7-6 | NA | TRBJ1-3 | NA
TGTGCCAGCAGCTTGGAAGGAGGGTTCGGCGGAAACACCATATATTTT | CASSLEGGFGGNTIYF | TRBV5-5 | NA | TRBJ1-3 | few
TGTGCCAGCAGGAAGCACAGTGGAAACACCATATATTTT | CASRKHSGNTIYF | TRBV28 | NA | TRBJ1-3 | few
TGTGCCAGCAGCTCTCACAGGGAAAAACTGTTTTTT | CASSSHREKLFF | TRBV7-9 | NA | TRBJ1-4 | few
TGTGCCAGTAGAAACAACAGGGGGCCCTACGAGCAGTACTTC | CASRNNRGPYEQYF | TRBV19 | TRBD1 | TRBJ2-7 | NA
TGTGCCAGCAGTCCAGCGGGGCCATCCACAGATACGCAGTATTTT | CASSPAGPSTDTQYF | TRBV7-3 | TRBD2 | TRBJ2-3 | few
TGTGCCAGTAGTGCCGCTAGCGGGGGGACCTACGAGCAGTACTTC | CASSAASGGTYEQYF | TRBV19 | TRBD2 | TRBJ2-7 | NA
TGTGCCACCAGCAGAGAAGGTAGTCCCCTTGGTGAGCAGTTCTTC | CATSREGSPLGEQFF | TRBV15 | NA | TRBJ2-1 | NA
TGTGCCAGCAGCTACCGGGACGGTCCTAACTATGGCTACACCTTC | CASSYRDGPNYGYTF | TRBV6-1 | NA | TRBJ1-2 | many
TGTGCCAGCTCACCACTCTCAGGACTAGCGGGGGCCTACGAGCAGTACTTC | CASSPLSGLAGAYEQYF | TRBV18 | TRBD2 | TRBJ2-7 | NA
TGTGCCAGCAGTGAAGCGTTGGCAGGAGGGCTGATCAATTCACCCCTCCACTTT | CASSEALAGGLINSPLHF | TRBV2 | NA | TRBJ1-6 | NA
TGTGCCAGTTCCGTCGGGGCTGACGAAAAACTGTTTTTT | CASSVGADEKLFF | TRBV19 | NA | TRBJ1-4 | NA
TGTGCCAGCAGCAGGACTAGCGGGTTTTACGAGCAGTACTTC | CASSRTSGFYEQYF | TRBV9 | TRBD2 | TRBJ2-7 | many
TGTGCCAGCAGTTGGGGAATCTCCTACGAGCAGTACTTC | CASSWGISYEQYF | TRBV27 | NA | TRBJ2-7 | many
TGTGCCAGCAGCCAGGGGATGGGGGCGCTGACAGATACGCAGTATTTT | CASSQGMGALTDTQYF | TRBV3-1 | NA | TRBJ2-3 | NA
TGTGCCAGCAGCTTAGGTTCGGGGGGGAACTACAATGAGCAGTTCTTC | CASSLGSGGNYNEQFF | TRBV7-3 | TRBD2 | TRBJ2-1 | many
TGTGCCAGTAGTACGATACCTACAGGGGGAATATCCTACAATGAGCAGTTCTTC | CASSTIPTGGISYNEQFF | TRBV19 | TRBD1 | TRBJ2-1 | few
TGTGCCAGCAGCCATATAGATACGCAGTATTTT | CASSHIDTQYF | TRBV3-1 | NA | TRBJ2-3 | many
TGTGCCAGCAGCCAATCCGCGGGGTTGTACAATGAGCAGTTCTTC | CASSQSAGLYNEQFF | TRBV3-1 | NA | TRBJ2-1 | NA
TGTGCCAGCAGCACCCGACTAGCGGGGGGCGAGAAGTACTTC | CASSTRLAGGEKYF | TRBV7-9 | TRBD2 | TRBJ2-4 | NA
TGTGCCAGCAGTTTGGGGAGACAGGGTGGAGGTGGCACAGATACGCAGTATTTT | CASSLGRQGGGGTDTQYF | TRBV12-3/TRBV12-4 | TRBD1 | TRBJ2-3 | many
TGCAGTGCCAAACAGGGACCAGGGAACACTGAAGCTTTCTTT | CSAKQGPGNTEAFF | TRBV20-1 | NA | TRBJ1-1 | many
TGTGCCAGCAGAATCGCAGGAGGTCCAGAGACCCAGTACTTC | CASRIAGGPETQYF | TRBV2 | NA | TRBJ2-5 | NA
TGTGCCAGCAGCCCCCCGGGAAGGGGTACGTACGAGCAGTACTTC | CASSPPGRGTYEQYF | TRBV7-9 | NA | TRBJ2-7 | many
TGTGCCAGCAGCACCACAGGGTCAGACACCGGGGAGCTGTTTTTT | CASSTTGSDTGELFF | TRBV11-3 | NA | TRBJ2-2 | NA
TGTGCCAGCCGGACCGAAGCGTCCACCGGGGAGCTGTTTTTT | CASRTEASTGELFF | TRBV2 | NA | TRBJ2-2 | many
TGTGCCAGCAGTCCCCTCCCCCCTAGAAGCACCGGGGAGCTGTTTTTT | CASSPLPPRSTGELFF | TRBV28 | NA | TRBJ2-2 | NA
TGTGCCAGCAGCCGTAACAGGGGAGGTCAGCCCCAGCATTTT | CASSRNRGGQPQHF | TRBV3-1 | TRBD1 | TRBJ1-5 | few
TGTGCCAGCAGCTCACCCCTGGCAGTGAGCTCCTACAATGAGCAGTTCTTC | CASSSPLAVSSYNEQFF | TRBV11-1 | NA | TRBJ2-1 | many
TGTGCCAGCAGTCCCCAGGCAGGGCGAAACTATGGCTACACCTTC | CASSPQAGRNYGYTF | TRBV27 | NA | TRBJ1-2 | many
TGTGCCAGCAGCCCACAGGGTGGAACCGCGGCTTTCTTT | CASSPQGGTAAFF | TRBV3-1 | NA | TRBJ1-1 | many
TGTGCCAGCAGCTTTGATCGGGGGTTGGAAGAGACCCAGTACTTC | CASSFDRGLEETQYF | TRBV7-2 | NA | TRBJ2-5 | many
TGTGCCAGCAGCCAATCCGGACCCAACGTCCTGACTTTC | CASSQSGPNVLTF | TRBV11-2 | NA | TRBJ2-6 | many
TGTGCCAGCAGTTCCGGGCTGCGAGCTTATGGCTACACCTTC | CASSSGLRAYGYTF | TRBV12-3/TRBV12-4 | NA | TRBJ1-2 | many
TGTGCCAGCAGCCAAGGCGGAATTAGCAATCAGCCCCAGCATTTT | CASSQGGISNQPQHF | TRBV3-1 | NA | TRBJ1-5 | many
TGTGCCAGCTCGGGAACAACCTACGAGCAGCACTTC | CASSGTTYEQHF | TRBV6-1 | NA | TRBJ2-7 | NA
TGTGCCAGTACTTCCACGTGGCGGGGGAGCACAGATACGCAGTATTTT | CASTSTWRGSTDTQYF | TRBV19 | TRBD2 | TRBJ2-3 | few
TGTGCCAGCAGCTCTTGGGGTTTTTTGGGGGGGACGGGGACTGAAGCTTTCTTT | CASSSWGFLGGTGTEAFF | TRBV5-6 | NA | TRBJ1-1 | few
TGTGCCAGTATGGGGGAGTCAGGCTCCTATAATTCACCCCTCCACTTT | CASMGESGSYNSPLHF | TRBV19 | NA | TRBJ1-6 | NA
TGTGCCAGCAGTTGGGGCCAGGGGGCTCCGAAGCAGTACTTC | CASSWGQGAPKQYF | TRBV6-1 | TRBD1 | TRBJ2-7 | NA
TGTGCCAGCAGTCTACTAGCGGGGGTCGATGAGCAGTTCTTC | CASSLLAGVDEQFF | TRBV6-4 | TRBD2 | TRBJ2-1 | NA
TGTGCCAGCAGTTACTCTGCAGACTATGGCTACACCTTC | CASSYSADYGYTF | TRBV6-6 | NA | TRBJ1-2 | many
TGCGCCAGCAGCGAGGGACAGCCCAACACTGAAGCTTTCTTT | CASSEGQPNTEAFF | TRBV5-1 | TRBD1 | TRBJ1-1 | NA
TGTGCCAGCAGGGTAGACAGGGGAAACTCTGGAAACACCATATATTTT | CASRVDRGNSGNTIYF | TRBV12-3/TRBV12-4 | TRBD1 | TRBJ1-3 | NA